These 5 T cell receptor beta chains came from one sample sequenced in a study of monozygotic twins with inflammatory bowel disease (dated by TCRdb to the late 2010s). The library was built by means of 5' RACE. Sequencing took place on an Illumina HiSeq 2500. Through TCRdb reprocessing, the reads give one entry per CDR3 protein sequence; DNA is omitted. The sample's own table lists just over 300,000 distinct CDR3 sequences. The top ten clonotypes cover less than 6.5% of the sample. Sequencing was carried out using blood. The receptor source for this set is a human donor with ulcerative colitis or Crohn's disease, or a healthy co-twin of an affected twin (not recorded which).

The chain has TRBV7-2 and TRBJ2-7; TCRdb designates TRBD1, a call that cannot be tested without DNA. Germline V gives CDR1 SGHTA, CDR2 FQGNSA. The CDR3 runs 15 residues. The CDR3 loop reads CASSYRSGGPYEQYF.

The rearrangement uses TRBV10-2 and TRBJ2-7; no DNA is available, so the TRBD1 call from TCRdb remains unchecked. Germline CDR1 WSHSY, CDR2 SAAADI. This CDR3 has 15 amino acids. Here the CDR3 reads CASSGWFGGPSEQYF.

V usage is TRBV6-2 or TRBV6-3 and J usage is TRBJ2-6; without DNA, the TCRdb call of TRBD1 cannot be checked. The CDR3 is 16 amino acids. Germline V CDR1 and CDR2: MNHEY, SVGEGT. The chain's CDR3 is CASNRGEISGANVLTF.

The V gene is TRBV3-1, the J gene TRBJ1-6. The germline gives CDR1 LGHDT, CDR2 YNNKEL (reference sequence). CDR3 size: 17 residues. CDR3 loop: CASSQELSSSYNSPLHF.

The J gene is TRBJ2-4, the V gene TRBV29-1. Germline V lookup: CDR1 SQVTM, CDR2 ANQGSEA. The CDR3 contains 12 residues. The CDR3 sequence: CSVSGAKNIQYF. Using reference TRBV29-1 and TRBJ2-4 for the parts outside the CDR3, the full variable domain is SAVISQKPSRDICQRGTSLTIQCQVDSQVTMMFWYRQQPGQSLTLIATANQGSEATYESGFVIDKFPISRPNLTFSTLTVSNMSPEDSSIYLCSVSGAKNIQYFGAGTRLSVL.